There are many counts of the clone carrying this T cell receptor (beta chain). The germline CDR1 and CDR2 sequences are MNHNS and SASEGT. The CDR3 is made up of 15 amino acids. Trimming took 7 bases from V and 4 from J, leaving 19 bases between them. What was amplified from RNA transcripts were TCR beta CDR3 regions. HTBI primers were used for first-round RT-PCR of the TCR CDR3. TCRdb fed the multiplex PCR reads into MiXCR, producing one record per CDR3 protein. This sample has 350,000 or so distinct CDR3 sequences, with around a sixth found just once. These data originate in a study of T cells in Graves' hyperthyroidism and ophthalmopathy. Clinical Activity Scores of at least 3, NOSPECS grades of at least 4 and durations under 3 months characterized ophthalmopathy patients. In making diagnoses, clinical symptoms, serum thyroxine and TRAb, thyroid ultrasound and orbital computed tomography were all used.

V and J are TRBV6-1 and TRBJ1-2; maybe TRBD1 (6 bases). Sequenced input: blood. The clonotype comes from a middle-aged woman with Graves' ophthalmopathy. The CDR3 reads CASIKSSQGLYGYTF. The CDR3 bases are TGTGCCAGCATCAAATCCTCACAGGGACTCTATGGCTACACCTTC.